The 17 T cell receptor beta chains below all came from one sample that was sequenced in a study of blood T cell repertoires in COVID-19. Clones were read by immunoSEQ multiplex PCR, and TCRdb kept only the in-frame ones, dropping some. The sample contains roughly 68,000 clones, roughly 82% of which appear only once. The sequenced sample consisted of peripheral blood. These TCRs come from a man older than 75 with active COVID-19.

The chain carries TRBV18 and TRBJ2-7, with 11 bases identical to TRBD2. Germline V gene lookup returns CDR1 KGHSH and CDR2 LQKENI. J was trimmed by 1 base and V by 4 bases; bases with no gene match: 6. This CDR3 region has 16 residues. CDR3 amino acids: CASSQKLAGESYEQYF. CDR3 nucleotide sequence: TGTGCCAGCTCACAAAAACTAGCGGGAGAATCCTACGAGCAGTACTTC.

V usage is TRBV4-1 and J usage is TRBJ2-7; possible D gene TRBD2, 5 bases. The CDR3 loop spans 14 amino acids. Germline CDR1 and CDR2: MGHRA and YSYEKL. Trimming cost V 4 bases and J 2 bases, with 12 bases left between them. The CDR3 spells CASSLGLRTYEQYF. The DNA for the CDR3 is TGCGCCAGCAGCCTCGGACTGCGGACCTACGAGCAGTACTTC.

CDR3 region: CASSIGREYQPQHF. In DNA, the CDR3 is TGTGCCAGCAGCATCGGGAGAGAATACCAGCCCCAGCATTTT. J is TRBJ1-5 and V is TRBV7-2, with D unclear. Trimming stripped 5 bases from V and 7 bases from J, with 15 bases between. The CDR3 totals 14 residues. CDR1 and CDR2 (germline): SGHTA, FQGNSA.

The chain recombines TRBV11-2 with TRBJ2-7, with TRBD1 matching 8 bases. CDR3 length equals 15 residues. CDR1 and CDR2 (germline): SGHAT, FQNNGV. The V and J ends lost 3 bases and 0 bases, in that order; junction bases with no gene match: 4. Written as DNA, the CDR3 is TGTGCCAGCAGCTTCGGGACAGGAAGCTCCTACGAGCAGTACTTC. Residues: CASSFGTGSSYEQYF.

The gene calls are TRBV7-2 and TRBJ1-6; maybe TRBD1 (5 bases). The CDR3 length is 15 residues. Trimming pared 5 bases from V and 7 bases from J, leaving 15 bases between. Germline loops: CDR1 SGHTA, CDR2 FQGNSA. The CDR3 coding sequence is TGTGCCAGCAGCCCTAGACAGAGACCCAATTCACCCCTCCACTTT. Amino acid sequence: CASSPRQRPNSPLHF.

The rearrangement joins TRBV14 to TRBJ2-5; weak D call: TRBD1 (6 bases). The CDR3 totals 16 residues. With 1 base removed from V and 2 bases from J, the gap between germline ends came to 14 bases. The germline CDR1 and CDR2 sequences are SGHDN and FVKESK. The CDR3 nucleotides read TGTGCCAGCAGCCAAGGCCACAGGGTCCATCAAGAGACCCAGTACTTC. Translating it yields CASSQGHRVHQETQYF.

This clone was seen just once. V gene TRBV27 combines with J gene TRBJ2-7; perhaps TRBD1 as D (6 bases). The germline CDR1 and CDR2 sequences are MNHEY and SMNVEV (reference sequence). With 2 bases removed from V and 4 bases from J, the gap between germline ends came to 12 bases. This CDR3 comprises 14 residues. For the CDR3, the DNA is TGTGCCAGCAGTTTAGCTGGGGGCGGGTACGAGCAGTACTTC. Encoded protein: CASSLAGGGYEQYF.

The genes are TRBV3-1 (or the pseudogene TRBV3-2) and TRBJ1-6; D remains unclear. The CDR3 sequence is 13 residues long. V lost 2 bases and J 11 bases, leaving 10 bases between the germline ends. The germline V gene encodes CDR1 LGHDT and CDR2 YNNKEL (reference sequence). The CDR3 sequence is CASSQPLVPPLHF. CDR3 sequence (DNA): TGTGCCAGCAGCCAACCCTTAGTCCCACCCCTCCACTTT.

The chain employs TRBV18 and TRBJ2-1; the match to TRBD1 covers 10 bases. V lost 10 bases, J lost 5 bases, and 8 bases stayed unmatched. The CDR3 spans 14 residues. CDR1 is KGHSH and CDR2 is LQKENI in the germline V gene. The CDR3, as DNA: TGTGCCACCACACCGGGACAGGGGAACAATGAGCAGTTCTTC. Translating it yields CATTPGQGNNEQFF.

V is TRBV7-2 and J is TRBJ1-3; tentatively, D is TRBD1 (6 bases). This CDR3 spans 16 amino acids. Germline V gene sequence: CDR1 SGHTA, CDR2 FQGNSA. Trimming cost V 3 bases and J 4 bases, with 16 bases left between them. The CDR3 DNA follows: TGTGCCAGCAGCTTGGTTCAGGGGCTAATCGGAAACACCATATATTTT. Its protein is CASSLVQGLIGNTIYF.

V usage is TRBV6-5 and J usage is TRBJ2-1; 7 bases map to TRBD2. V dropped 8 bases and J dropped 9; count of bases not matched to a gene: 10. The CDR3 extends over 13 amino acids. Germline V gene sequence: CDR1 MNHEY, CDR2 SVGAGI. The CDR3 nucleotides read TGTGCCAGCTCGAGCGGGGATAACGTTGAGCAGTTCTTC. This encodes CASSSGDNVEQFF.

The chain recombines TRBV10-3 with TRBJ2-5; tentatively, D is TRBD1 (7 bases). From germline, CDR1 is ENHRY and CDR2 SYGVKD. V was trimmed by 4 bases and J by 5 bases, leaving 14 bases between them. The CDR3 has 14 residues. The CDR3 is CAISARGTDETQYF. The CDR3 DNA is TGTGCCATCAGTGCCCGCGGGACAGACGAGACCCAGTACTTC.

In this sample, this clone turned up once. V is TRBV27 and J is TRBJ2-2; 9 bases fit TRBD1. J was trimmed by 4 bases and V by 5 bases; bases with no gene match: 5. This CDR3 has 15 residues. Germline-derived CDR1 and CDR2 are MNHEY and SMNVEV (reference sequence). CDR3 sequence reads: CASSKQGAGTGELFF. In DNA, the CDR3 is TGTGCCAGCAGTAAACAGGGGGCTGGCACCGGGGAGCTGTTTTTT.

This sequence joins TRBV7-9 and TRBJ2-1, with 8 positions matching TRBD2. Germline V gives CDR1 SEHNR, CDR2 FQNEAQ (reference sequence). The trim removed 2 bases at V and 7 bases at J, leaving 7 bases unmatched. The CDR3 has 15 amino acids. DNA of the CDR3: TGTGCCAGCAGCTTACGGAGCGGGAGTAGGAATGAGCAGTTCTTC. Its translation is CASSLRSGSRNEQFF.

V gene TRBV6-2 or TRBV6-3 combines with J gene TRBJ1-5, with D possibly matching TRBD1 (5 bases). CDR3 size: 13 residues. Looked up from germline, CDR1 is MNHEY and CDR2 is SVGEGT. Trimming left V 5 bases short and J 7 bases short, with 12 bases between. CDR3 sequence: CASSRGEGQPQHF. The CDR3 DNA reads as TGTGCCAGCAGTCGGGGGGAGGGACAGCCCCAGCATTTT.

The J gene is TRBJ2-1, the V gene TRBV7-3; the D gene is possibly TRBD2 (5 bases). Germline CDR1 and CDR2: SGHTA and FQGTGA. Trimming cost V 7 bases and J 7 bases, with 17 bases left between them. The CDR3 totals 14 residues. CDR3 region: CASKGGSGGNEQFF. In DNA, the CDR3 is TGTGCCAGCAAAGGCGGGTCAGGTGGGAATGAGCAGTTCTTC.

The rearrangement links TRBV7-6 to TRBJ2-1; D is perhaps TRBD2 (5 bases). The CDR3 has 16 residues. Germline CDR1 reads SGHVS; CDR2 reads FNYEAQ. The ends were cut back, 1 base at V and 5 bases at J, with 15 bases in the middle. The CDR3 DNA reads as TGTGCCAGCAGCTTAGAGAAGCTAGCAGCCCACAATGAGCAGTTCTTC. Translation gives CASSLEKLAAHNEQFF.